Below, 23 T cell receptor beta chains from the same sample are listed, as sequenced in a study of T-cell reconstitution after alpha-beta-depleted transplantation in children. Unique molecular identifiers were incorporated when the TCRbeta library was constructed. TCRdb reprocessed the PCR reads via MiXCR and lists one record per CDR3 protein. The sample lists hundreds of thousands of distinct CDR3 sequences, about 12% occurring once. Sequenced material: PBMCs from the stem cell graft donor, taken from the stem cell graft. The receptors derive from a human donor who donated a stem cell graft to a child with acute lymphoblastic leukemia.

This clonotype was observed many times. V and J are TRBV5-5 and TRBJ2-1; tentatively, D is TRBD2 (5 bases). Deletions cut 4 bases from V and 6 bases from J, with 11 bases between. This CDR3 region has 13 residues. Germline V gene sequence: CDR1 SGHKS, CDR2 YYEKEE (reference sequence). The CDR3 coding sequence is TGTGCCAGCAGCCCCGAGGGTCCCAATGAGCAGTTCTTC. Translated, it gives CASSPEGPNEQFF.

As for this clonotype: Mismatch with germline at one junction end may stem from a read error. The rearrangement uses TRBV7-8 and TRBJ2-6, with 7 nucleotides matching TRBD1. This CDR3 is built from 16 residues. CDR1 is SGHVS and CDR2 is FQNEAQ in the germline V gene. The CDR3 is CASSQRQGPGANGLTF. The CDR3 nucleotides read TGTGCCAGCAGCCAGAGACAGGGCCCTGGGGCCAACGGCCTGACTTTC.

This clonotype showed up many times. The chain carries TRBV29-1 and TRBJ2-7; TRBD1 agrees at 8 bases. The CDR3 contains 14 residues. V lost 6 bases and J lost 4; bases outside the gene matches: 11. The V gene's germline CDR1 is SQVTM and CDR2 ANQGSEA. CDR3 region: CSVIRGQGAYEQYF. DNA of the CDR3: TGCAGCGTCATCAGGGGGCAGGGGGCTTACGAGCAGTACTTC.

This clonotype has a count of ten or more. The J gene is TRBJ1-2, the V gene TRBV29-1, with 7 nucleotides matching TRBD1. Germline CDR1 SQVTM, CDR2 ANQGSEA. The CDR3 is made up of 13 amino acids. J was trimmed by 4 bases and V by 4 bases; bases with no gene match: 6. The CDR3 is CSVGRDSRYGYTF. CDR3 in DNA: TGCAGCGTTGGGAGGGACAGTCGCTATGGCTACACCTTC. Filled out from reference TRBV29-1 and TRBJ1-2, the complete variable domain reads SAVISQKPSRDICQRGTSLTIQCQVDSQVTMMFWYRQQPGQSLTLIATANQGSEATYESGFVIDKFPISRPNLTFSTLTVSNMSPEDSSIYLCSVGRDSRYGYTFGSGTRLTVV.

This clonotype occurred a few times. The chain joins TRBV24-1 to TRBJ2-5, with a possible D match to TRBD1 (6 bases). V was cut by 4 bases and J by 2 bases, with 10 bases left in between. The CDR3 runs 14 residues. Looked up from germline, CDR1 is KGHDR and CDR2 is SFDVKD. As DNA, the CDR3 is TGTGCCACCAGTGACCCAGGGGAACAAGAGACCCAGTACTTC. It translates to CATSDPGEQETQYF.

This clonotype has ten or more counts. V is TRBV29-1 and J is TRBJ2-7, with D uncertain. Germline V gene lookup returns CDR1 SQVTM and CDR2 ANQGSEA. With 5 bases removed from V and 0 bases from J, the gap between germline ends came to 11 bases. The CDR3 is 13 residues long. The CDR3 coding sequence is TGCAGCGTTTTGGACGGGCTCTCCTACGAGCAGTACTTC. It encodes CSVLDGLSYEQYF.

This clonotype was seen more than once but under ten times. The V gene is TRBV7-8, the J gene TRBJ2-5, with D unclear. CDR1 is SGHVS and CDR2 is FQNEAQ in the germline V gene. Trimming stripped 5 bases from V and 5 bases from J, with 21 bases between. The CDR3 runs 16 residues. The CDR3 is CASSPLLGKVFETQYF. The CDR3 DNA is TGTGCCAGCAGCCCGCTCCTGGGGAAGGTATTCGAGACCCAGTACTTC.

As for this clonotype: This sequence may be a read error, since a much larger clone differs from it by one base. V usage is TRBV5-1 and J usage is TRBJ2-3; 16 nucleotides align to TRBD2. CDR3 length: 18 residues. CDR1 and CDR2 from the germline V gene are SGHRS and YFSETQ. The CDR3 DNA follows: TGCGCCACCAGCGGTGGGACTAGCGGGGGGGCCAGCACAGATACGCAGTATTTT. It encodes CATSGGTSGGASTDTQYF.

This clonotype was detected many times. CDR3 protein: CASSLDYDRIYEQYF. The CDR3 DNA reads as TGTGCCAGCAGTTTGGACTACGACAGGATATACGAGCAGTACTTC. The rearrangement joins TRBV6-5 to TRBJ2-7; D is possibly TRBD1 or TRBD2 (6 bases each). The CDR3 sequence is 15 residues long. V lost 4 bases, J lost 4 bases, and 17 bases lay in between. Germline-derived CDR1 and CDR2 are MNHEY and SVGAGI.

Many counts were recorded for this clonotype. This chain uses TRBV5-6 with TRBJ2-7, with D perhaps TRBD2 (5 bases). Trimming removed 1 base at V and 3 bases at J, with 8 bases between. The CDR3 sequence is 13 residues long. Looked up from germline, CDR1 is SGHDT and CDR2 is YYEEEE. The CDR3 spells CASSLPGIYEQYF. The CDR3 coding sequence is TGTGCCAGCAGCTTGCCCGGGATCTACGAGCAGTACTTC.

The rearrangement links TRBV7-2 to TRBJ1-1, with D unclear. Germline CDR1 SGHTA, CDR2 FQGNSA. V was trimmed by 5 bases and J by 1 base, leaving 14 bases between them. The length of the CDR3 is 15 residues. CDR3 loop: CASSPPSLWNTEAFF. CDR3 in DNA: TGTGCCAGCAGCCCACCGTCCCTCTGGAACACTGAAGCTTTCTTT.

This clonotype occurred many times. The J gene is TRBJ2-5, the V gene TRBV20-1; 8 bases fit TRBD1. V lost 3 bases, J lost 2 bases, and 2 bases stayed unmatched. CDR1 and CDR2 from the germline V gene are DFQATT and SNEGSKA (reference sequence). The CDR3 extends over 13 amino acids. CDR3 loop: CSASRTGQETQYF. The CDR3 region has the DNA TGCAGTGCTAGCCGGACAGGGCAAGAGACCCAGTACTTC.

This clonotype was seen repeatedly, ten times or more. V is TRBV20-1 and J is TRBJ2-7; 10 positions agree with TRBD2. The CDR3 extends over 14 amino acids. The V gene end was trimmed by 4 bases and the J gene end by 7 bases; junction bases not matched to a gene: 10. The germline CDR1 and CDR2 sequences are DFQATT and SNEGSKA (reference sequence). The CDR3 loop reads CSANPLAGVREQYF. For the CDR3, the DNA is TGCAGTGCTAACCCGCTAGCGGGAGTACGGGAGCAGTACTTC.

This clonotype has at least ten counts. The chain is built from TRBV5-1 and TRBJ2-7; 13 nucleotides line up with TRBD2. The germline CDR1 and CDR2 sequences are SGHRS and YFSETQ. The CDR3 length is 17 residues. Trimming removed 0 bases from V and 3 bases from J; junction bases left unmatched: 6. CDR3: CASSLGEGLAGIYEQYF. In DNA, the CDR3 is TGCGCCAGCAGCTTGGGGGAGGGACTAGCGGGAATCTACGAGCAGTACTTC.

The genes are TRBV21-1 and TRBJ2-7; the table calls TRBD1, which could not be checked here. TRBV21-1 is recorded as a pseudogene. The length of the CDR3 is 15 residues. The CDR3 sequence is CASTSPSRGRREQYF. The CDR3 nucleotides are TGTGCCAGCACATCCCCGTCCAGGGGGCGCAGGGAGCAGTACTTC.

This clonotype was found many times. The rearrangement joins TRBV29-1 to TRBJ2-7; D possibly corresponds to TRBD1 (6 bases). Germline V gene sequence: CDR1 SQVTM, CDR2 ANQGSEA. Between the trimmed V and J ends, which lost 2 bases and 3 bases, there was a span of 14 bases. CDR3 length: 14 residues. The CDR3 nucleotides read TGCAGCGTTGAAAACCGGGACAACAACTACGAGCAGTACTTC. Encoded protein: CSVENRDNNYEQYF.

This clonotype was counted many times. This chain joins TRBV20-1 and TRBJ2-3; 9 nucleotides align to TRBD2. Unmatched junction bases numbered 6, after V lost 6 bases and J lost 2 bases. This CDR3 is 14 amino acids long. Looked up from germline, CDR1 is DFQATT and CDR2 is SNEGSKA (reference sequence). The CDR3 loop reads CSAGPGLATDTQYF. Here the CDR3 DNA reads TGCAGTGCGGGGCCGGGACTAGCCACAGATACGCAGTATTTT.

This clonotype has ten or more counts. CDR3 nucleotide sequence: TGTGCCAGCAGCACCCAGATTTCCACCGGGGAGCTGTTTTTT. Translating gives CASSTQISTGELFF. The chain couples TRBV7-2 to TRBJ2-2, with D uncertain. Trimming cost V 5 bases and J 4 bases, with 11 bases left between them. The germline V gene has CDR1 SGHTA and CDR2 FQGNSA. This CDR3 is built from 14 residues.

This clonotype has a count of ten or more. V and J are TRBV10-3 and TRBJ2-5; 7 positions match TRBD2. Germline values: CDR1 ENHRY, CDR2 SYGVKD. Trimming cost V 0 bases and J 0 bases; bases outside gene matches: 4. CDR3 length: 16 amino acids. The CDR3 is CAISESIAGNQETQYF. CDR3 DNA: TGTGCCATCAGTGAGTCTATAGCGGGTAACCAAGAGACCCAGTACTTC.

In its sample, this clonotype was seen many times. The chain joins TRBV29-1 to TRBJ2-2; D uncertain. The CDR3 has 13 amino acids. Trimming pared 3 bases from V and 2 bases from J, leaving 7 bases between. CDR1 and CDR2 from the germline V gene are SQVTM and ANQGSEA. DNA of the CDR3: TGCAGCGTTGAGGCCGAAAACACCGGGGAGCTGTTTTTT. This encodes CSVEAENTGELFF.

The V and J genes are TRBV25-1 and TRBJ1-2; D is perhaps TRBD1 (6 bases). V lost 6 bases and J 0 bases, leaving 8 bases between the germline ends. CDR3 length: 13 amino acids. CDR1 MGHDK and CDR2 SYGVNS come from the germline V gene. In DNA, the CDR3 is TGTGCCAGCAGATCAGGGGCTAACTATGGCTACACCTTC. This gives the protein CASRSGANYGYTF.

This clonotype was recorded many times. CDR3 in DNA: TGTGCCAGCAGCTCGACGTCTGACGGAAGCTCTGGAAACACCATATATTTT. It is translated as CASSSTSDGSSGNTIYF. V is TRBV7-9 and J is TRBJ1-3; no clear D gene. V dropped 4 bases and J dropped 0 bases, with 16 bases sitting between them. Per the germline V gene, CDR1 is SEHNR and CDR2 is FQNEAQ (reference sequence). There are 17 residues in the CDR3.

This clonotype was counted at least ten times. J is TRBJ2-1 and V is TRBV7-8; 8 bases fit TRBD2. Unmatched junction bases numbered 13, after V lost 5 bases and J lost 4 bases. The CDR3 spans 17 residues. Germline V gene data show CDR1 as SGHVS and CDR2 as FQNEAQ. In DNA, the CDR3 is TGTGCCAGCAGCCTTTCCCCGAGCGGGAGCCATTACAATGAGCAGTTCTTC. Amino acids: CASSLSPSGSHYNEQFF. The variable domain in full, completed from reference TRBV7-8 and TRBJ2-1, reads GAGVSQSPRYKVAKRGQDVALRCDPISGHVSLFWYQQALGQGPEFLTYFQNEAQLDKSGLPSDRFFAERPEGSVSTLKIQRTQQEDSAVYLCASSLSPSGSHYNEQFFGPGTRLTVL.